The T cell receptor (beta chain) described here comes from a study of blood T cells in healthy people across ages. The second PCR ran about 6 to 12 cycles with a sample-barcoded 5' primer and J-beta primers. TCRdb recomputed calls from the 5' RACE reads with MiXCR, one row per CDR3 protein. The sample consists of fewer than 900,000 distinct CDR3 sequences, roughly 44% of them appearing once. Study conclusions and caveats: Greater diversity and more naive CD4+ cells were seen in long-lived donors than in aged donors. Age advanced and TCR beta diversity per million T cells fell, roughly linearly. Donor CMV status was unknown, possibly confounding expanded clonotype changes.

This clonotype appeared once. Its antigen is unknown. The CDR3 sequence is 15 residues long. The V gene's germline CDR1 is MDHEN and CDR2 SYDVKM. Trimming removed 6 bases from V and 6 bases from J, with 19 bases in between. This chain connects TRBV28 to TRBJ2-3; either TRBD1 or TRBD2 may supply D (6 bases each). This TCR was recovered from a woman aged 60-70 years in good health. The source material was blood. CDR3 DNA sequence: TGTGCCAGCAGCCCGCACGGACGGGGGCTGGATACGCAGTATTTT. Translated, it gives CASSPHGRGLDTQYF.